This TCR beta chain derives from a study of identifying expanded T cells in peripheral blood. The table came from immunoSEQ multiplex PCR; TCRdb's copy has only in-frame clones and leaves some out. The sample has about 91,000 clones; around nine tenths are singletons. Material: blood. This TCR derives from a person aged 18-70 years in good health.

The CDR3 sequence is CASGRTGDYLGGYTF. As DNA, the CDR3 is TGTGCCAGCGGACGGACAGGGGACTATCTAGGTGGCTACACCTTC. V is TRBV6-1 and J is TRBJ1-2; TRBD1 matches at 9 bases. The V segment lost 8 bases and the J segment 7 bases; nucleotides outside the gene matches: 14. CDR1 and CDR2 (germline): MNHNS, SASEGT. The CDR3 runs 15 residues.